This T cell receptor beta chain was recovered during a study of T-cell reconstitution after alpha-beta-depleted transplantation in children. Study-level findings and limits: Newly produced T cells mostly provided counts and TCRbeta diversity after one year, as hyperexpanded clones declined.

Trimming shortened V by 4 bases and J by 3 bases, and 13 bases separated the two germline ends. CDR1 is MGHRA, CDR2 YSYEKL, per germline. The CDR3 sequence is 15 residues long. TCRbeta library construction was performed incorporating unique molecular identifiers. TCRdb re-called the PCR reads through MiXCR, storing one row per CDR3 protein. The sample yields some 830,000 distinct CDR3 sequences, 15% to 20% seen once. Comments on this clonotype: What it binds is unknown. The CDR3 does not end in the conserved phenylalanine or tryptophan, so this is likely a read error.

The source of this sequence is a male patient younger than 18 who had a stem cell transplant for acute lymphoblastic leukemia, so the T cells may come from the graft donor. V usage is TRBV4-1 and J usage is TRBJ1-3; D unclear. The source was PBMCs, mostly from graft donor cells, collected 360 days after TCRalphabeta/CD19-depleted stem cell transplant. The CDR3 loop reads CASSPITAIGNTIYC. For the CDR3, the DNA is TGCGCCAGCAGCCCCATTACGGCGATTGGAAACACCATATATTGT.